This entry lists 16 T cell receptor beta chains sequenced from one sample in a study of T cells in localized non-small cell lung cancer. Data came from immunoSEQ multiplex PCR; TCRdb stores just in-frame clones and leaves some out. This table has some 28,000 clones, roughly 87% appearing once. The sequencing here drew on peripheral blood, taken before any cancer treatment. These receptor sequences come from a male donor aged 60 or over with stage I lung adenocarcinoma.

The chain couples TRBV6-5 to TRBJ1-2; 7 bases align to TRBD1. V shed 6 bases and J 7 bases; nucleotides not matched to a gene: 8. Per the germline V gene, CDR1 is MNHEY and CDR2 is SVGAGI. The CDR3 consists of 13 residues. In DNA, the CDR3 is TGTGCCAGCAGCAAAGACAGGGCAAGTGGCTACACCTTC. Amino acids: CASSKDRASGYTF.

The chain recombines TRBV10-1 with TRBJ1-5, with TRBD1 as a possible D gene (6 bases). Germline loops: CDR1 WNHNN, CDR2 SYGVQD (reference sequence). This CDR3 has 18 amino acids. Trimming shortened V by 3 bases and J by 2 bases, and 20 bases separated the two germline ends. DNA of the CDR3: TGCGCCAGCAGTGAAGGCCCGGGGGGGCCTTGGGGCAATCAGCCCCAGCATTTT. This codes for CASSEGPGGPWGNQPQHF.

This chain links TRBV6-1 with TRBJ2-7; possibly TRBD2 for D (6 bases). There are 15 residues in the CDR3. V was clipped by 6 bases and J by 0 bases, with 15 bases between them. CDR1 and CDR2 from the germline V gene are MNHNS and SASEGT. In nucleotides, the CDR3 is TGTGCCAGCAGGATGGGGGAGGCCCGCTCCTACGAGCAGTACTTC. Translating gives CASRMGEARSYEQYF.

The table lists this clone with a count of one. This sequence joins TRBV6-1 and TRBJ2-7, with D tentatively TRBD1 (6 bases). Germline V gene lookup returns CDR1 MNHNS and CDR2 SASEGT. The CDR3 is 15 amino acids. V shed 1 base and J shed 2 bases, with 12 bases lying between them. In DNA, the CDR3 is TGTGCCAGCAGTGAAGGGGTGGACAGTCCCTACGAGCAGTACTTC. Translated, it gives CASSEGVDSPYEQYF.

Of note for this clone: The same CDR3 can be traced to other DNA sequences in this sample. The rearrangement uses TRBV28 and TRBJ1-1, with TRBD1 as a possible D gene (5 bases). The CDR3 has 14 residues. Germline CDR1 reads MDHEN; CDR2 reads SYDVKM. Trimming cost V 2 bases and J 2 bases, with 9 bases left between them. Written as DNA, the CDR3 is TGTGCCAGCAGTTTACAGGGACCCAACACTGAAGCTTTCTTT. Translating it yields CASSLQGPNTEAFF.

The rearrangement joins TRBV7-8 to TRBJ2-7; 7 positions agree with TRBD1. The trim removed 3 bases at V and 5 bases at J, leaving 7 bases unmatched. CDR3 length: 14 amino acids. From germline, CDR1 is SGHVS and CDR2 FQNEAQ. The CDR3 DNA sequence: TGTGCCAGCAGCTTTAAAGGGGGCTACGACGAGCAGTACTTC. As protein: CASSFKGGYDEQYF.

This chain joins TRBV2 and TRBJ1-1, with TRBD1 matching over 8 bases. The trim removed 3 bases at V and 0 bases at J, leaving 3 bases unmatched. The CDR3 covers 15 residues. The germline CDR1 and CDR2 sequences are SNHLY and FYNNEI. CDR3 in amino acids: CASSDRGRVNTEAFF. The CDR3 bases are TGTGCCAGCAGTGACAGGGGGCGCGTGAACACTGAAGCTTTCTTT.

The chain joins TRBV7-2 to TRBJ1-6; no definite D call. The CDR3 spans 16 residues. Germline V CDR1 and CDR2: SGHTA, FQGNSA. Trimming took off 5 bases at V and 6 bases at J, with 17 bases between the two ends. The CDR3, as DNA: TGTGCCAGCAGCCCCCAGTCGGGTCAGCCTAATTCACCCCTCCACTTT. Protein product: CASSPQSGQPNSPLHF. Complete variable domain (other parts from reference TRBV7-2 and TRBJ1-6): GAGVSQSPSNKVTEKGKDVELRCDPISGHTALYWYRQSLGQGLEFLIYFQGNSAPDKSGLPSDRFSAERTGGSVSTLTIQRTQQEDSAVYLCASSPQSGQPNSPLHFGNGTRLTVT.

This clone showed up just a few times. The gene calls are TRBV7-6 and TRBJ1-3; perhaps TRBD1 as D (5 bases). V gave up 0 bases and J gave up 3 bases, with 12 bases separating them. Germline V CDR1 and CDR2: SGHVS, FNYEAQ. The CDR3 has 16 amino acids. The CDR3: CASSLATGAGGNTIYF. For the CDR3, the DNA is TGTGCCAGCAGCTTAGCGACCGGGGCCGGTGGAAACACCATATATTTT.

The rearrangement links TRBV2 to TRBJ2-5; TRBD2 aligns across 10 bases. The CDR3 totals 15 residues. With V trimmed by 4 bases and J by 4 bases, 6 bases remained unmatched. The germline V gene encodes CDR1 SNHLY and CDR2 FYNNEI. CDR3 region: CASSAQRGGGETQYF. The CDR3 DNA follows: TGTGCCAGCAGTGCCCAGCGGGGGGGAGGAGAGACCCAGTACTTC.

This clone appeared a single time. This chain joins TRBV20-1 and TRBJ1-2, with D possibly being TRBD1 (5 bases). V shed 6 bases and J shed 4 bases, with 9 bases lying between them. Germline CDR1 is DFQATT and CDR2 is SNEGSKA (reference sequence). The CDR3 runs to 11 residues. The CDR3 loop reads CSARQSYGYTF. The CDR3 bases are TGCAGTGCGAGACAGTCCTATGGCTACACCTTC.

In this sample, this clone turned up a few times. V and J are TRBV9 and TRBJ2-1; D tentatively fits TRBD1 or TRBD2 (5 bases each). Germline V gene lookup returns CDR1 SGDLS and CDR2 YYNGEE. The CDR3 runs to 15 residues. Trimming cost V 0 bases and J 5 bases, with 12 bases left between them. CDR3 nucleotides: TGTGCCAGCAGCGTAGGAGGGGCCGTGGACAATGAGCAGTTCTTC. Translated, it gives CASSVGGAVDNEQFF.

In this sample, this clone turned up a few times. The chain couples TRBV11-3 to TRBJ2-3, with a possible D match to TRBD2 (7 bases). CDR1 SGHNT and CDR2 YENEEA come from the germline V gene. The CDR3 length is 16 residues. The germline V and J ends were trimmed by 2 bases and 3 bases, with 15 bases remaining between them. CDR3 sequence (DNA): TGTGCCAGCAGCTTAATGGGCGGGGGCCTTACAGATACGCAGTATTTT. The encoded protein is CASSLMGGGLTDTQYF.

CDR3 coding DNA: TGTGCCAGCAGCCCAAGGCCCATGGAGACCCAGTACTTC. Protein sequence: CASSPRPMETQYF. The chain links TRBV11-1 to TRBJ2-5; D gene ambiguous. In germline, CDR1 is SGHAT, CDR2 FQDESV (reference sequence). The CDR3 is 13 amino acids. Trimming took off 5 bases at V and 5 bases at J, with 12 bases between the two ends.

This clone has a handful of counts. The chain recombines TRBV9 with TRBJ1-2; D not resolved. Germline values: CDR1 SGDLS, CDR2 YYNGEE. CDR3 size: 13 residues. Deletions cut 0 bases from V and 3 bases from J, with 6 bases between. CDR3 in amino acids: CASSVETDYGYTF. In DNA, the CDR3 is TGTGCCAGCAGCGTAGAAACAGACTATGGCTACACCTTC.

This clone appeared once. The chain combines TRBV16 with TRBJ1-1; D not certain. Between the trimmed V and J ends, which lost 4 bases and 5 bases, there was a span of 14 bases. Germline CDR1 KGHSY, CDR2 FQNENV. The CDR3 is made up of 14 amino acids. The CDR3 loop reads CASSPTRVRTEAFF. For the CDR3, the DNA is TGTGCCAGCAGCCCCACTCGTGTTCGGACTGAAGCTTTCTTT.